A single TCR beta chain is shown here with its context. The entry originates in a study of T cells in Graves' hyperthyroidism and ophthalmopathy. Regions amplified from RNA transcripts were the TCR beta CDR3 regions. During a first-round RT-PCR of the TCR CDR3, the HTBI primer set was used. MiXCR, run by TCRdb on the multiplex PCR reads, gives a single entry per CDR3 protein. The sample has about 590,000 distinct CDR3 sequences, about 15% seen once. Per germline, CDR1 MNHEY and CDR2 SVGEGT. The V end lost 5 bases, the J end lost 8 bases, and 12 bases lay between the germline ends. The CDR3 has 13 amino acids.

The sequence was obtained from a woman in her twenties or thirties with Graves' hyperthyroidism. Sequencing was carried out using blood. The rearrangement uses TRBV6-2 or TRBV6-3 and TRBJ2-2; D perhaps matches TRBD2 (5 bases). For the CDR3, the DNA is TGTGCCAGCAGTAAAGACTACTGGGGGGAGCTGTTTTTT. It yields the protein CASSKDYWGELFF.